Below are 29 T cell receptor beta chains sequenced from a single sample in a study of PD-1 blockade in classical Hodgkin lymphoma. There was relapse after autologous stem cell transplantation in every patient, and there was variation in brentuximab vedotin exposure. TCRdb keeps only in-frame clones here, not all; method: immunoSEQ multiplex PCR. Seen here are more than 45,000 clones, over 70% observed once, and the top ten hold about 11%. This specimen was peripheral blood mononuclear cells (PBMCs), taken at baseline. These receptors all come from a human donor with classical Hodgkin lymphoma.

The chain combines TRBV4-1 with TRBJ1-1, with D perhaps TRBD1 (6 bases). The CDR3 runs 13 residues. The V gene lost 1 base and the J gene lost 4 bases, with 7 bases spanning the gap. CDR1 MGHRA and CDR2 YSYEKL come from the germline V gene. The CDR3 nucleotides read TGCGCCAGCAGCCAAGTCAGGGGCACTGAAGCTTTCTTT. It specifies CASSQVRGTEAFF.

In this sample, this clone turned up once. The V and J genes are TRBV30 and TRBJ1-4, with 7 bases that match TRBD1. The CDR3 is made up of 15 amino acids. Per the germline V gene, CDR1 is GTSNPN and CDR2 is SVGIG (reference sequence). V lost 1 base, J lost 1 base, and 3 bases stayed unmatched. The CDR3 here is CAWSAGQLTNEKLFF. The CDR3 bases are TGTGCCTGGAGTGCGGGACAGTTAACTAATGAAAAACTGTTTTTT.

The chain links TRBV19 to TRBJ2-2, with no clear D. CDR1 LNHDA and CDR2 SQIVND come from the germline V gene (reference sequence). The length of the CDR3 is 12 residues. The V gene lost 2 bases and the J gene lost 7 bases, with 5 bases spanning the gap. The CDR3 DNA follows: TGTGCCAGTAGTATATATAGCGGGGAGCTGTTTTTT. This translates into CASSIYSGELFF.

The chain employs TRBV2 and TRBJ2-7, with 7 bases matching TRBD2. CDR3 length: 15 residues. CDR1 is SNHLY, CDR2 FYNNEI, per germline. V shed 3 bases, J shed 3 bases, and the junction held 8 bases outside the gene matches. As DNA, the CDR3 is TGTGCCAGCAGTGAGAATGGGGGACTATACTACGAGCAGTACTTC. Protein: CASSENGGLYYEQYF.

The V and J genes are TRBV7-8 and TRBJ1-4; D unresolved. V lost 0 bases to trimming and J lost 5 bases, with 7 bases between them. CDR1 and CDR2 (germline): SGHVS, FQNEAQ. This CDR3 is 14 amino acids long. The CDR3 nucleotides read TGTGCCAGCAGCTTAGCGTTGGGAAATGAAAAACTGTTTTTT. It encodes CASSLALGNEKLFF.

The chain carries TRBV11-2 and TRBJ2-2; no reliable D call. V lost 1 base to trimming and J lost 2 bases, with 5 bases between them. The CDR3 is 14 residues long. Germline CDR1 SGHAT, CDR2 FQNNGV. The CDR3 reads CASSLVRNTGELFF. CDR3 nucleotides: TGTGCCAGCAGCTTAGTCAGAAACACCGGGGAGCTGTTTTTT.

The chain couples TRBV29-1 to TRBJ2-1, with TRBD1 matching 7 bases. V shed 1 base, J shed 5 bases, and the junction held 5 bases outside the gene matches. Per the germline V gene, CDR1 is SQVTM and CDR2 is ANQGSEA. This CDR3 region has 14 residues. CDR3 DNA: TGCAGCGTTGAAGGACAGGGTGGGGACAATGAGCAGTTCTTC. Encoded protein: CSVEGQGGDNEQFF.

V and J are TRBV11-2 and TRBJ2-4; no clear D gene. This CDR3 has 16 residues. Germline-derived CDR1 and CDR2 are SGHAT and FQNNGV. V was trimmed by 4 bases and J by 2 bases, leaving 15 bases between them. The CDR3 sequence is CASSSLVEVSKNIQYF. Written as DNA, the CDR3 is TGTGCCAGCAGCTCCCTCGTGGAAGTCTCCAAAAACATTCAGTACTTC.

The gene calls are TRBV18 and TRBJ1-2; 8 bases match TRBD1. Germline CDR1 and CDR2: KGHSH and LQKENI. This CDR3 comprises 15 residues. J gave up 4 bases and V 6 bases, and 10 bases lay outside the gene matches. As DNA, the CDR3 is TGTGCCAGCTCGCGCGACCCGGGACAGGTCTATGGCTACACCTTC. Protein: CASSRDPGQVYGYTF.

This clone was found a few times. This chain joins TRBV11-2 and TRBJ2-1, with 8 bases identical to TRBD1. CDR1 and CDR2 from the germline V gene are SGHAT and FQNNGV. The CDR3 is made up of 15 amino acids. V was clipped by 1 base and J by 4 bases; unmatched bases: 3. The CDR3 DNA reads TGTGCCAGCAGCTTAGGACAGGGGAGTTACAATGAGCAGTTCTTC. This encodes CASSLGQGSYNEQFF.

The chain joins TRBV6-5 to TRBJ2-3; maybe TRBD2 (6 bases). Per the germline V gene, CDR1 is MNHEY and CDR2 is SVGAGI. This CDR3 spans 11 amino acids. The V gene lost 8 bases and the J gene lost 9 bases, with 12 bases spanning the gap. The CDR3 sequence is CASRMAGTQYF. The DNA of the CDR3 is TGTGCCAGCCGTATGGCGGGGACGCAGTATTTT.

The CDR3 protein is CATKGGGRGNEKLFF. In DNA, the CDR3 is TGTGCCACCAAAGGGGGGGGCAGGGGTAATGAAAAACTGTTTTTT. The rearrangement links TRBV15 to TRBJ1-4; D is perhaps TRBD1 (6 bases). V lost 7 bases and J 4 bases, leaving 16 bases between the germline ends. CDR1 and CDR2 from the germline V gene are LNHNV and YYDKDF (reference sequence). There are 15 residues in the CDR3.

Note on this clone: Since the CDR3 does not end with the conserved phenylalanine or tryptophan, this likely comes from a read error. The chain combines TRBV6-1 with TRBJ1-2; D gene unclear. The length of the CDR3 is 14 residues. The germline V gene has CDR1 MNHNS and CDR2 SASEGT. Between the trimmed V and J ends, which lost 2 bases and 3 bases, there was a span of 10 bases. The CDR3 loop reads CASSEPGRDYGYTL. CDR3 coding DNA: TGTGCCAGCAGTGAACCGGGTCGGGACTATGGCTACACCCTC.

Of note for this clone: One junction end does not reproduce the germline sequence, and a read error may be involved. CDR3 in DNA: TGCGCCAGCAGCCAAGATCGGGATAGTAGCTACATCTTC. Translated: CASSQDRDSSYIF. The chain couples TRBV4-1 to TRBJ2-7; D may be TRBD2 (5 bases). The V gene's germline CDR1 is MGHRA and CDR2 YSYEKL. CDR3 length equals 13 residues.

The V and J genes are TRBV5-6 and TRBJ2-3, with D perhaps TRBD1 (6 bases). V was pared by 2 bases and J by 4 bases, with 8 bases between. The CDR3 covers 13 residues. Germline V lookup: CDR1 SGHDT, CDR2 YYEEEE. CDR3 sequence: CASSLQGPDTQYF. The CDR3 nucleotides read TGTGCCAGCAGCTTACAGGGACCAGATACGCAGTATTTT.

The chain couples TRBV28 to TRBJ2-6; weak D call: TRBD1 (7 bases). This CDR3 contains 18 residues. Germline V gene data show CDR1 as MDHEN and CDR2 as SYDVKM. Trimming cost V 7 bases and J 3 bases, with 22 bases left between them. For the CDR3, the DNA is TGTGCCAGCATCCCCGGAGGGGGCGCGTGGGGTGGGGCCAACGTCCTGACTTTC. As protein: CASIPGGGAWGGANVLTF.

A single count supports this clone. Other DNA sequences of this sample code for an identical CDR3. The chain couples TRBV9 to TRBJ2-5; the D gene is possibly TRBD2 (6 bases). Germline assignment: CDR1 SGDLS and CDR2 YYNGEE. This CDR3 comprises 14 residues. The germline V and J ends were trimmed by 0 bases and 2 bases, with 8 bases remaining between them. This CDR3 is CASSVGGGQETQYF. CDR3 bases: TGTGCCAGCAGCGTAGGCGGAGGGCAAGAGACCCAGTACTTC.

The rearrangement uses TRBV5-4 and TRBJ2-6; a weak D match, TRBD1 (6 bases). CDR3 length: 17 residues. Between the trimmed V and J ends, which lost 4 bases and 0 bases, there was a span of 14 bases. Germline V gene lookup returns CDR1 SGHNT and CDR2 YYREEE (reference sequence). Written as DNA, the CDR3 is TGTGCCAGCAGCCTCCGGGACACCCTCTCTGGGGCCAACGTCCTGACTTTC. It translates to CASSLRDTLSGANVLTF.

In this sample, this clone turned up once. This chain connects TRBV5-8 to TRBJ2-3, with D unclear. V was cut by 3 bases and J by 0 bases, with 11 bases left in between. CDR3 length: 15 amino acids. Germline V CDR1 and CDR2: SGHTS, YDEGEE. The CDR3 DNA follows: TGTGCCAGCAGCTATTGGATGGGTAGCACAGATACGCAGTATTTT. Translation: CASSYWMGSTDTQYF.

The genes are TRBV6-4 and TRBJ2-7; D not certain. CDR3 size: 16 residues. Germline-derived CDR1 and CDR2 are MRHNA and SNTAGT. The V end lost 1 base, the J end lost 4 bases, and 17 bases lay between the germline ends. The CDR3 reads CASSDLNPVPPYEQYF. The CDR3 DNA is TGTGCCAGCAGTGACTTAAATCCAGTGCCCCCATACGAGCAGTACTTC.

The chain recombines TRBV5-1 with TRBJ2-1; D is ambiguous. V lost 0 bases and J 12 bases, leaving 10 bases between the germline ends. Germline CDR1 and CDR2: SGHRS and YFSETQ. CDR3 length: 12 residues. The CDR3: CASSLDWGRQFF. The CDR3 DNA follows: TGCGCCAGCAGCTTGGATTGGGGTCGGCAGTTCTTC. The full variable domain, rest sourced from reference TRBV5-1 and TRBJ2-1, is KAGVTQTPRYLIKTRGQQVTLSCSPISGHRSVSWYQQTPGQGLQFLFEYFSETQRNKGNFPGRFSGRQFSNSRSEMNVSTLELGDSALYLCASSLDWGRQFFGPGTRLTVL.

This chain uses TRBV28 with TRBJ1-6, with a possible D match to TRBD1 (5 bases). CDR3 length: 16 amino acids. Trimming cost V 4 bases and J 3 bases, with 13 bases left between them. The germline gives CDR1 MDHEN, CDR2 SYDVKM. The CDR3 is CASSSSGGFYNSPLHF. Written as DNA, the CDR3 is TGTGCCAGCAGTTCCTCGGGGGGGTTCTATAATTCACCCCTCCACTTT. The full variable domain, its missing parts supplied by reference TRBV28 and TRBJ1-6, is DVKVTQSSRYLVKRTGEKVFLECVQDMDHENMFWYRQDPGLGLRLIYFSYDVKMKEKGDIPEGYSVSREKKERFSLILESASTNQTSMYLCASSSSGGFYNSPLHFGNGTRLTVT.

The chain has TRBV6-5 and TRBJ1-1, with D hard to call. The CDR3 length is 11 residues. Per the germline V gene, CDR1 is MNHEY and CDR2 is SVGAGI. V was cut by 4 bases and J by 8 bases, with 8 bases left in between. The DNA for the CDR3 is TGTGCCAGCAGTTGGAACAGAGAAGCTTTCTTT. Translation gives CASSWNREAFF.

The chain has TRBV15 and TRBJ1-6, with a tentative D call TRBD1 (6 bases). Trimming removed 2 bases from V and 8 bases from J, with 10 bases in between. This CDR3 spans 14 amino acids. CDR1 is LNHNV, CDR2 YYDKDF, per germline (reference sequence). For the CDR3, the DNA is TGTGCCACCAGCAGACAGGGGTCTGATTCACCCCTCCACTTT. Protein: CATSRQGSDSPLHF.

The gene calls are TRBV14 and TRBJ1-2; D might be TRBD1 (5 bases). Germline V gene lookup returns CDR1 SGHDN and CDR2 FVKESK. The CDR3 has 12 amino acids. Between the trimmed V and J ends, which lost 3 bases and 6 bases, there was a span of 8 bases. The CDR3 sequence is CASSQQDNGYTF. CDR3 nucleotide sequence: TGTGCCAGCAGCCAGCAGGACAATGGCTACACCTTC.

Concerning this clone: The sample has other DNA sequences that encode this CDR3 too. V and J are TRBV5-4 and TRBJ1-2; no clear D. V was cut by 2 bases and J by 7 bases, with 9 bases left in between. The CDR3 covers 12 residues. From germline, CDR1 is SGHNT and CDR2 YYREEE (reference sequence). CDR3 DNA sequence: TGTGCCAGCAGCTTACGGTTGGGTGGCTACACCTTC. This gives the protein CASSLRLGGYTF.

This rearrangement joins TRBV7-9 to TRBJ1-1; no clear D gene. The CDR3 sequence is 14 residues long. V lost 5 bases and J lost 2, with 12 bases in between. Germline assignment: CDR1 SEHNR and CDR2 FQNEAQ (reference sequence). This CDR3 reads CASSHPTGNTEAFF. In nucleotides, the CDR3 is TGTGCCAGCAGCCATCCGACGGGAAACACTGAAGCTTTCTTT.

The rearrangement uses TRBV6-4 and TRBJ2-2, with 10 bases matching TRBD2. Germline V gene sequence: CDR1 MRHNA, CDR2 SNTAGT. The V gene end was trimmed by 5 bases and the J gene end by 3 bases; junction bases not matched to a gene: 6. The CDR3 totals 16 residues. CDR3 nucleotide sequence: TGTGCCAGCAGTCGCCTAGCGGGAGCAGACACCGGGGAGCTGTTTTTT. It encodes CASSRLAGADTGELFF.

The V call is TRBV19, the J call TRBJ1-4, with D possibly TRBD1 on 5 matching bases. The CDR3 totals 15 residues. The germline V gene encodes CDR1 LNHDA and CDR2 SQIVND (reference sequence). V lost 5 bases and J 0 bases, leaving 10 bases between the germline ends. The CDR3 DNA is TGTGCCAGTAGTCCACAGGATGCAACTAATGAAAAACTGTTTTTT. Protein: CASSPQDATNEKLFF.